The next 13 T cell receptor beta chains were all read from a single sample in a study of OX40 agonist ivuxolimab in advanced cancers. Sequenced by immunoSEQ multiplex PCR; TCRdb stores in-frame clones only, minus some. The data contain tens of thousands of clones, around 85% of them seen just once; the ten biggest clones take up approximately 2%. The sequences come from CD4+ or CD8+ T cells sorted from blood, collected in a trial of the OX40 agonist ivuxolimab. These receptors all come from an adult with an advanced solid tumor such as melanoma, head and neck, liver or kidney cancer.

The rearrangement uses TRBV7-3 and TRBJ2-7; 7 bases are a match to TRBD2. This CDR3 is 14 amino acids long. With 4 bases clipped from V and 3 bases from J, the junction kept 6 bases outside the gene matches. The germline V gene encodes CDR1 SGHTA and CDR2 FQGTGA. In nucleotides, the CDR3 is TGTGCCAGCAGCTCACGGGGGGAGGACTACGAGCAGTACTTC. Amino acids: CASSSRGEDYEQYF. Full variable domain (rest looked up from reference TRBV7-3 and TRBJ2-7): GAGVSQTPSNKVTEKGKYVELRCDPISGHTALYWYRQSLGQGPEFLIYFQGTGAADDSGLPNDRFFAVRPEGSVSTLKIQRTERGDSAVYLCASSSRGEDYEQYFGPGTRLTVT.

CDR3 sequence: CAWSGQEETQYF. CDR3 DNA sequence: TGTGCCTGGAGTGGGCAGGAAGAGACCCAGTACTTC. The chain is built from TRBV30 and TRBJ2-5; D gene uncertain. V was trimmed by 1 base and J by 3 bases, leaving 6 bases between them. This CDR3 spans 12 amino acids. CDR1 is GTSNPN and CDR2 is SVGIG in the germline V gene (reference sequence).

The table lists this clone with a few counts. This rearrangement joins TRBV7-2 to TRBJ1-2; 9 nucleotides line up with TRBD1. V lost 5 bases and J lost 8; bases outside the gene matches: 9. The V gene's germline CDR1 is SGHTA and CDR2 FQGNSA. The CDR3 totals 14 residues. CDR3 residues: CASSTVQGAGGYTF. DNA of the CDR3: TGTGCCAGCAGCACCGTACAGGGGGCAGGAGGCTACACCTTC.

V gene TRBV27 combines with J gene TRBJ2-7; 7 nucleotides align to TRBD2. Germline assignment: CDR1 MNHEY and CDR2 SMNVEV (reference sequence). The CDR3 totals 17 residues. The V and J ends lost 7 bases and 2 bases, in that order; junction bases with no gene match: 17. The CDR3 bases are TGTGCCAGCATAGGGAGGGGACTCCGGGACCCTACCTACGAGCAGTACTTC. It yields the protein CASIGRGLRDPTYEQYF.

This chain uses TRBV5-1 with TRBJ1-2; 8 bases map to TRBD1. Germline V gene sequence: CDR1 SGHRS, CDR2 YFSETQ. Trimming cost V 2 bases and J 4 bases; bases outside gene matches: 4. The CDR3 has 14 residues. CDR3: CASSFQGAIYGYTF. CDR3 nucleotide sequence: TGCGCCAGCAGCTTCCAGGGGGCAATCTATGGCTACACCTTC.

The chain uses TRBV5-4 and TRBJ2-2; D is unresolved. The CDR3 contains 15 residues. V was shortened by 4 bases and J by 1 base, with 11 bases between the two germline ends. Per the germline V gene, CDR1 is SGHNT and CDR2 is YYREEE (reference sequence). CDR3: CASSGVGVNTGELFF. The CDR3 DNA sequence: TGTGCCAGCAGCGGGGTTGGGGTGAACACCGGGGAGCTGTTTTTT. The full variable domain, rest sourced from reference TRBV5-4 and TRBJ2-2, is ETGVTQSPTHLIKTRGQQVTLRCSSQSGHNTVSWYQQALGQGPQFIFQYYREEENGRGNFPPRFSGLQFPNYSSELNVNALELDDSALYLCASSGVGVNTGELFFGEGSRLTVL.

The rearrangement links TRBV5-6 to TRBJ1-1; D is uncertain. The V end was cut by 0 bases, the J end by 5 bases, with 11 bases between. This CDR3 spans 14 amino acids. Germline V gene data show CDR1 as SGHDT and CDR2 as YYEEEE. Here the CDR3 DNA reads TGTGCCAGCAGCTTGGGGGGAACGGGGACTGAAGCTTTCTTT. Encoded protein: CASSLGGTGTEAFF.

The chain employs TRBV9 and TRBJ2-3; D unclear. The germline V gene has CDR1 SGDLS and CDR2 YYNGEE. This CDR3 spans 15 amino acids. V was trimmed by 0 bases and J by 0 bases, leaving 8 bases between them. In DNA form, the CDR3 reads TGTGCCAGCAGCGTAGTCCAGTCGAGCACAGATACGCAGTATTTT. This gives the protein CASSVVQSSTDTQYF.

This chain links TRBV25-1 with TRBJ1-3; D may be TRBD1 (6 bases). V lost 4 bases and J 0 bases, leaving 7 bases between the germline ends. CDR1 is MGHDK and CDR2 is SYGVNS in the germline V gene. The CDR3 runs 14 residues. The DNA of the CDR3 is TGTGCCAGCAGTGCGGACAGCTCTGGAAACACCATATATTTT. This encodes CASSADSSGNTIYF. Full variable domain (outside the CDR3, taken from reference TRBV25-1 and TRBJ1-3): EADIYQTPRYLVIGTGKKITLECSQTMGHDKMYWYQQDPGMELHLIHYSYGVNSTEKGDLSSESTVSRIRTEHFPLTLESARPSHTSQYLCASSADSSGNTIYFGEGSWLTVV.

The chain carries TRBV27 and TRBJ2-3; 10 nucleotides match TRBD2. The length of the CDR3 is 18 residues. Germline V gene sequence: CDR1 MNHEY, CDR2 SMNVEV (reference sequence). Unmatched junction bases numbered 14, after V lost 5 bases and J lost 3 bases. The CDR3 DNA follows: TGTGCCAGCAGTCCACGACTAGCGGGCCCCCTGGGAACAGATACGCAGTATTTT. Encoded protein: CASSPRLAGPLGTDTQYF.

The chain links TRBV5-1 to TRBJ2-1, with 8 nucleotides matching TRBD1. Trimming at V came to 2 bases and at J to 5 bases, leaving 6 bases not matched to a gene. This CDR3 has 15 amino acids. Germline V lookup: CDR1 SGHRS, CDR2 YFSETQ. The chain's CDR3 is CASSLQGVLNNEQFF. CDR3 bases: TGCGCCAGCAGCTTACAGGGGGTCCTTAACAATGAGCAGTTCTTC.

This sequence joins TRBV2 and TRBJ2-7; D is unresolved. The CDR3 runs to 12 residues. With 1 base removed from V and 3 bases from J, the gap between germline ends came to 4 bases. Germline CDR1 reads SNHLY; CDR2 reads FYNNEI. The CDR3 coding sequence is TGTGCCAGCAGTGAAGGTTACTACGAGCAGTACTTC. This encodes CASSEGYYEQYF. The whole variable domain, filled in from reference TRBV2 and TRBJ2-7, reads EPEVTQTPSHQVTQMGQEVILRCVPISNHLYFYWYRQILGQKVEFLVSFYNNEISEKSEIFDDQFSVERPDGSNFTLKIRSTKLEDSAMYFCASSEGYYEQYFGPGTRLTVT.

CDR3 nucleotide sequence: TGTGCCAGCAGCTTTAGGGGGGGCCACAATGAGCAGTTCTTC. Its protein is CASSFRGGHNEQFF. The V gene is TRBV7-2, the J gene TRBJ2-1; D is possibly TRBD2 (7 bases). V lost 3 bases and J lost 5, with 11 bases in between. The CDR3 sequence is 14 residues long. Germline-derived CDR1 and CDR2 are SGHTA and FQGNSA. Full variable domain (missing parts from reference TRBV7-2 and TRBJ2-1): GAGVSQSPSNKVTEKGKDVELRCDPISGHTALYWYRQSLGQGLEFLIYFQGNSAPDKSGLPSDRFSAERTGGSVSTLTIQRTQQEDSAVYLCASSFRGGHNEQFFGPGTRLTVL.